One and the same sample provided the 7 T cell receptor beta chains below, sequenced in a study of CD8 T cells in cerebrospinal fluid in Alzheimer's disease. TCRdb reworked the 10x single-cell sequencing reads into one entry per CDR3 protein, no DNA. Seen in this sample are about 1,000 distinct CDR3 sequences; the ten most common clones hold approximately 16%. What was sequenced was cerebrospinal fluid. These receptors were collected from a human donor in good health.

This clonotype registers large by frequency. The genes are TRBV7-2 and TRBJ2-2; TCRdb gives TRBD2 as the D gene, but with no DNA this cannot be confirmed. The germline V gene has CDR1 SGHTA and CDR2 FQGNSA. The CDR3 sequence is 17 residues long. The CDR3 is CASSSPGLAGRPGELFF.

Measured by frequency, this clonotype is medium-sized. V and J are TRBV11-2 and TRBJ1-5. Per the germline V gene, CDR1 is SGHAT and CDR2 is FQNNGV. The CDR3 consists of 14 residues. The CDR3 sequence: CASSLSGPNQPQHF.

This clonotype registers medium-sized by frequency. The CDR3 reads CASSLTSTSGISSYNEQFF. The genes are TRBV7-3 and TRBJ2-1; TCRdb outputs TRBD2, but without DNA this stays unchecked. CDR3 length: 19 residues. Germline lookup yields CDR1 SGHTA and CDR2 FQGTGA.

This clonotype is large by frequency. The chain uses TRBV28 and TRBJ2-3; the TCRdb D gene call, TRBD2, has no DNA to confirm it. The CDR3 runs 19 residues. Germline CDR1 and CDR2: MDHEN and SYDVKM. CDR3 region: CASSSRLAGGPVRTDTQYF.

This clonotype registers large by frequency. The J gene is TRBJ2-5, the V gene TRBV7-2; there is no DNA to check the TCRdb D call of TRBD1. Germline V CDR1 and CDR2: SGHTA, FQGNSA. This CDR3 has 14 residues. The CDR3 loop reads CASSLVPRQETQYF.

V gene TRBV6-1 combines with J gene TRBJ2-7; TCRdb calls TRBD1, which cannot be checked without DNA. Germline values: CDR1 MNHNS, CDR2 SASEGT. The CDR3 consists of 12 residues. The CDR3 loop is CASGQVTYEQYF.

Judged by frequency, this clonotype is medium-sized. CDR3 region: CASSSLGGGVANEQFF. The chain is built from TRBV11-3 and TRBJ2-1; TCRdb designates TRBD2, a call that cannot be tested without DNA. This CDR3 contains 16 residues. CDR1 and CDR2 (germline): SGHNT, YENEEA.